This is a list of T cell receptor beta chains from one sample in a study of immune characterization of retroperitoneal liposarcoma. TCRdb passed the PCR reads through MiXCR, listing each CDR3 protein once. Of some 5,100 distinct CDR3 sequences listed, approximately 32% are singletons. The sample was tumor tissue. The origin of the receptors is a female donor with retroperitoneal liposarcoma. Both conserved end residues are part of each CDR3.

j_call,v_call,cdr3_aa
NA,TRBV6-5,CASGNTDTQYF
TRBJ1-5,TRBV7-2,CASSLAHYSNQPQHF
TRBJ2-1,TRBV3-1,CASSQYTSSGSYNEQFF
TRBJ2-1,TRBV6-5,CASSYRYEQFF
TRBJ2-3,TRBV12-5,CASGFGVDTQYF
TRBJ1-2,TRBV6-1,CASRTGYGYTF
TRBJ2-5,TRBV5-5,CASSVERGGIQETQYF
TRBJ2-1,TRBV24-1,CATSDPTSGGYNEQFF
TRBJ1-1,TRBV12-3/TRBV12-4,CASSLAGLTEAFF
TRBJ2-1,TRBV7-2,CASSGTSGGYNEQFF
TRBJ1-5,TRBV6-1,CASSSRALQHQPQHF
TRBJ2-1,TRBV12-3/TRBV12-4,CASSLGPLAGVSPNEQFF
TRBJ2-1,TRBV12-3/TRBV12-4,CASSFRGTATSEQFF
TRBJ2-1,TRBV10-1,CASSPRRAVYEQFF
TRBJ1-1,TRBV6-1,CASSEGWLGVATEAFF
TRBJ2-2,TRBV6-6,CASTPGTRTGELFF
TRBJ1-2,TRBV6-1,CASSAEYRAASGYTF
TRBJ2-1,TRBV12-3/TRBV12-4,CASRTSGNSEQFF
NA,TRBV12-3/TRBV12-4,CASSLGGPGEQYF
TRBJ2-2,TRBV6-1,CASSPGIDTGELFF
TRBJ2-1,TRBV3-1,CASSQEGLAGGSNYEQFF
TRBJ2-5,TRBV27,CASSLSMAGSETQYF
TRBJ1-2,TRBV6-6,CASSAQGRTSGYTF
NA,TRBV6-1,CASSPLLGLPGDNEQYF
TRBJ2-3,TRBV27,CATGTDTQYF
NA,TRBV27,CASSRGGQPGNEQYF
TRBJ2-1,TRBV12-3/TRBV12-4,CASSSPGLANNEQFF
TRBJ2-7,TRBV7-6,CATPRTDYEQYF
TRBJ2-3,TRBV6-6,CASRPLAGTSTDTQYF
TRBJ2-3,TRBV12-5,CASGLAGQGTDTQYF
TRBJ2-3,TRBV6-1,CASSARYSTDTQYF
TRBJ1-1,TRBV7-2,CASSGRTGNTEAFF
NA,TRBV6-1,CASSQSGQALGRRYEQYF
TRBJ2-2,TRBV6-6,CASSYGQRNTGELFF
TRBJ2-5,TRBV6-1,CASSNAGGLETQYF
TRBJ2-3,TRBV6-6,CASRAGTASTDTQYF
TRBJ2-1,TRBV6-1,CATSLLAFKVSSYNEQFF
TRBJ1-1,TRBV27,CASSLLSGTEAFF
TRBJ2-1,TRBV12-3/TRBV12-4,CASSLRLAGGGNEQFF
TRBJ2-7,TRBV12-3/TRBV12-4,CASSQDSSYEQYF
NA,TRBV5-4,CASSPLAGAGEQYF
TRBJ2-3,TRBV6-4,CASSDGSTDTQYF
TRBJ2-6,TRBV5-1,CASSTGTPSGANVLTF
TRBJ2-5,TRBV4-1,CASSQDFETRGKYYEQYF
TRBJ2-1,TRBV7-6,CASSSDRVYEQFF
TRBJ2-3,TRBV11-3,CASSPRQGATDTQYF
TRBJ2-3,TRBV11-2,CASRLAGHTDTQYF
NA,TRBV27,CASSRRVAGIVNEQYF
TRBJ2-2,TRBV7-2,CASSSGTGGTGELFF